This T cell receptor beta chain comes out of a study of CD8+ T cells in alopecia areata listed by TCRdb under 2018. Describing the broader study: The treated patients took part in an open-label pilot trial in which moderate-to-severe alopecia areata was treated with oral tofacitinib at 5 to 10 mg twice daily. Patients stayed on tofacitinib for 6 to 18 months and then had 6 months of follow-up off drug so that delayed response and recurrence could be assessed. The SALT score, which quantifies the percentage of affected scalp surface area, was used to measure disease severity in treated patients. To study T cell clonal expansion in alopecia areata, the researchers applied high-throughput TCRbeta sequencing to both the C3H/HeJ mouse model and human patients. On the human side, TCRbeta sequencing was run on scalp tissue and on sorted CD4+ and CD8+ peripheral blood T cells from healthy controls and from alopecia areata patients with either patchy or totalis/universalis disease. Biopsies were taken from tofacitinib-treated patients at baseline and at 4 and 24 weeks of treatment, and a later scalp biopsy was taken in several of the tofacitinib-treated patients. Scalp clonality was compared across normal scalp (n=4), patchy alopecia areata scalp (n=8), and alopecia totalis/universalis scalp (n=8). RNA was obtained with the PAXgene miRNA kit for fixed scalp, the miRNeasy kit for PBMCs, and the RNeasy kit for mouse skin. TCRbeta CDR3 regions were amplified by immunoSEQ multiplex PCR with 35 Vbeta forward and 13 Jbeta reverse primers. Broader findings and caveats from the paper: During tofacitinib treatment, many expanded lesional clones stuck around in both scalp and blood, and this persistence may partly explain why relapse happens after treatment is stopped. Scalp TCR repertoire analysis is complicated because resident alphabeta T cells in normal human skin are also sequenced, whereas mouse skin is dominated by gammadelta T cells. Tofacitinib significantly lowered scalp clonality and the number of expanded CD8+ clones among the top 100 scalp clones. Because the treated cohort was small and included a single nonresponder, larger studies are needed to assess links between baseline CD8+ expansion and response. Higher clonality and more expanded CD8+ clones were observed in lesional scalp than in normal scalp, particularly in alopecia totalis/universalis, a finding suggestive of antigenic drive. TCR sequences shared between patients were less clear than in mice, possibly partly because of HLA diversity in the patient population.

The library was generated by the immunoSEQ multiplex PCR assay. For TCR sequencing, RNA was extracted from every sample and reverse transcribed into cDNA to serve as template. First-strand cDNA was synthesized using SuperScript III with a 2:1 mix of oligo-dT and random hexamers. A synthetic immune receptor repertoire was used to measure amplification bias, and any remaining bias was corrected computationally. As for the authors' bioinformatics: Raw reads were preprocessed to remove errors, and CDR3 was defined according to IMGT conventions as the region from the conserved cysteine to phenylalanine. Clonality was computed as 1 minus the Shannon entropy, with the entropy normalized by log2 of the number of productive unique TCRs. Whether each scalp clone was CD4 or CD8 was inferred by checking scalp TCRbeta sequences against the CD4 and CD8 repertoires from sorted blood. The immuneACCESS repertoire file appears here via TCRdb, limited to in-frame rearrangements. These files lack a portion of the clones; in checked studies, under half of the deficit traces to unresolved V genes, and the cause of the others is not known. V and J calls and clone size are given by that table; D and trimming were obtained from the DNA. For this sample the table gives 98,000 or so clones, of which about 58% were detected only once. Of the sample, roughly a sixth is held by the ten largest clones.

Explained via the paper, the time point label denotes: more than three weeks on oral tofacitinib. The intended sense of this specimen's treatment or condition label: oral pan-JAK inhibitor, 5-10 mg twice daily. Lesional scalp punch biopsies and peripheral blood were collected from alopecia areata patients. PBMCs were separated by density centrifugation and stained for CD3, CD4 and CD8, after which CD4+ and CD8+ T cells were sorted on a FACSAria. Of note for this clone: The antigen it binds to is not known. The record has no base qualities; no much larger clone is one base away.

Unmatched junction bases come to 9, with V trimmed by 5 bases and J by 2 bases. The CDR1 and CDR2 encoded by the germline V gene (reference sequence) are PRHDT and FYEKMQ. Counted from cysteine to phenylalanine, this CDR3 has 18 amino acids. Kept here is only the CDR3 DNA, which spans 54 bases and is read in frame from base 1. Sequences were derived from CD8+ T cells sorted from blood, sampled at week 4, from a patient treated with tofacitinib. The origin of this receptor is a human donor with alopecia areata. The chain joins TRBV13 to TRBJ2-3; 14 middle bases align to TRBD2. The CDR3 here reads CASSIRLAGGPITDTQYF. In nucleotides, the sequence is TGTGCCAGCAGCATAAGACTAGCGGGAGGGCCTATCACAGATACGCAGTATTTT.